Sequencing of this T cell receptor (beta chain) was carried out in a study of beta chain features in type 1 diabetes. Study-level findings and limits: Shorter TCRB CDR3s, moderately but significantly so, marked every one of the four CD4+ subsets in Type 1 diabetes patients. Lower insertion and higher deletion counts appeared at VDJ junctions in type 1 diabetes patients.

This clone has more than one count but fewer than ten. Its antigen is still unknown. As every portion of the isolated RNA was reverse transcribed, the sequencing read expressed TCRB transcripts. Profiling relied on immunoSEQ multiplex PCR, and the TCRdb table lists in-frame clones only, not all of them. Of 160,000 or so clones in the sample, approximately 8.4% were seen once. Each sorted fraction was over 95% pure. V was pared by 3 bases and J by 0 bases, with 9 bases between. Looked up from germline, CDR1 is MNHNY and CDR2 is SVGAGI (reference sequence). This CDR3 spans 15 amino acids. The chain joins TRBV6-6 to TRBJ1-5; D gene uncertain. This receptor was identified in a woman aged 18-35 years in good health. Material: central memory CD4+ T cells from blood. The CDR3: CASSYQQYSNQPQHF. DNA for the CDR3: TGTGCCAGCAGTTATCAACAGTATAGCAATCAGCCCCAGCATTTT.